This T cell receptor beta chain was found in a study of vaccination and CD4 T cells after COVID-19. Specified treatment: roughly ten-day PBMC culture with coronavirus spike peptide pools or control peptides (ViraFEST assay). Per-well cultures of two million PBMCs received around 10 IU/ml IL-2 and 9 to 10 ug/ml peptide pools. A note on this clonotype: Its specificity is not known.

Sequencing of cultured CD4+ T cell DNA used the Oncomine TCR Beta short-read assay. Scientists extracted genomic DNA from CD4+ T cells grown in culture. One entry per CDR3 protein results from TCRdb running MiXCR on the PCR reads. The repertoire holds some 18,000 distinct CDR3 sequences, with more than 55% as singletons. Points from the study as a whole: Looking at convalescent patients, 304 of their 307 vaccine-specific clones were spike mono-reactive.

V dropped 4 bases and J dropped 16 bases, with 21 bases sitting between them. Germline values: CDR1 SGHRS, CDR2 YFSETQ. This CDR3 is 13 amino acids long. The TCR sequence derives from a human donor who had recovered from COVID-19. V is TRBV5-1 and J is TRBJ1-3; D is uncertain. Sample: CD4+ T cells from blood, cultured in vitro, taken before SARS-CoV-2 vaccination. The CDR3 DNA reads TGCGCCAGCAGCGTTTCGGGAGTTCCGACGGTTTATTTT. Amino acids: CASSVSGVPTVYF.